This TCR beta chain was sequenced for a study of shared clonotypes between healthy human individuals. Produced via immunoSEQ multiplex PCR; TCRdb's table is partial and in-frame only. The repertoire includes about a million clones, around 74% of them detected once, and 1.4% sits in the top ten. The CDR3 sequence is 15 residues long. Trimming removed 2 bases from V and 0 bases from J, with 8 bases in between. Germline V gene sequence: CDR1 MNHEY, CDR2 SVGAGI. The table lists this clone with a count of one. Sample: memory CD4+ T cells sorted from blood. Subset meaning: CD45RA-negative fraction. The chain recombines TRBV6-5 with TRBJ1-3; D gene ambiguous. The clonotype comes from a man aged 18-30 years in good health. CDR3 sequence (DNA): TGTGCCAGCAGTTACAACCGGGCCTCTGGAAACACCATATATTTT. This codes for CASSYNRASGNTIYF.